The rows below give T cell receptor beta chains drawn from one sample of a study of CD8+ T cells in alopecia areata. Generated by immunoSEQ multiplex PCR, the TCRdb table keeps only in-frame clones and is missing some. Here the sample spans some 120,000 clones, 50% to 60% being singletons. This specimen consisted of CD4+ T cells sorted from blood, obtained at week 0. The receptor set was obtained from a human donor with alopecia areata. Each CDR3 is given with its conserved first and last residue. A D gene is named only where the DNA matches it firmly. Clone size is shown for a subset of rows, as once, few, many or a class of expanded clone.

D gene: NA; V gene: TRBV5-4; clone size: NA; J gene: TRBJ2-3; CDR3 protein: CASSFPLADTQYF; CDR3 DNA: TGTGCCAGCAGCTTCCCTCTCGCCGATACGCAGTATTTT
D gene: NA; V gene: TRBV7-2; clone size: once; J gene: TRBJ2-1; CDR3 protein: CASSLVGGADGDEQFF; CDR3 DNA: TGTGCCAGCAGCTTAGTAGGGGGAGCCGACGGGGATGAGCAGTTCTTC
D gene: NA; V gene: TRBV27; clone size: NA; J gene: TRBJ2-3; CDR3 protein: CASSAYKADTQYF; CDR3 DNA: TGTGCCAGCAGTGCGTACAAGGCAGATACGCAGTATTTT
D gene: TRBD1; V gene: TRBV29-1; clone size: once; J gene: TRBJ1-4; CDR3 protein: CSVSRQGGKLFF; CDR3 DNA: TGCAGCGTCAGCCGACAGGGCGGAAAACTGTTTTTT
D gene: NA; V gene: TRBV18; clone size: NA; J gene: TRBJ2-7; CDR3 protein: CASSPRTHPTAYEQYF; CDR3 DNA: TGTGCCAGCTCACCCCGGACACATCCGACTGCCTACGAGCAGTACTTC
D gene: NA; V gene: TRBV5-1; clone size: once; J gene: TRBJ2-5; CDR3 protein: CASSEKETQYF; CDR3 DNA: TGCGCCAGCAGTGAAAAAGAGACCCAGTACTTC
D gene: NA; V gene: TRBV19; clone size: NA; J gene: TRBJ2-5; CDR3 protein: CASRGDLQETQYF; CDR3 DNA: TGTGCCAGTAGAGGGGACCTACAAGAGACCCAGTACTTC
D gene: TRBD1; V gene: TRBV6-6; clone size: few; J gene: TRBJ1-2; CDR3 protein: CASSWDRGRGAYGYTF; CDR3 DNA: TGTGCCAGCAGTTGGGACAGGGGGCGCGGGGCCTATGGCTACACCTTC
D gene: TRBD1; V gene: TRBV5-1; clone size: NA; J gene: TRBJ2-7; CDR3 protein: CASSLESGTGAYEQYF; CDR3 DNA: TGCGCCAGCAGCTTGGAATCCGGGACAGGGGCCTACGAGCAGTACTTC
D gene: TRBD1; V gene: TRBV5-6; clone size: NA; J gene: TRBJ2-1; CDR3 protein: CASSSGTGGRKEQFF; CDR3 DNA: TGTGCCAGCAGCTCCGGGACAGGGGGGAGGAAGGAGCAGTTCTTC
D gene: TRBD2; V gene: TRBV5-4; clone size: NA; J gene: TRBJ2-3; CDR3 protein: CASSPTGTSGADTQYF; CDR3 DNA: TGTGCCAGCAGCCCTACTGGGACTAGCGGGGCAGATACGCAGTATTTT
D gene: TRBD1; V gene: TRBV28; clone size: few; J gene: TRBJ2-1; CDR3 protein: CASSSRQGLYNEQFF; CDR3 DNA: TGTGCCAGCAGTTCCCGACAGGGGCTCTACAATGAGCAGTTCTTC
D gene: TRBD2; V gene: TRBV19; clone size: NA; J gene: TRBJ2-1; CDR3 protein: CASSPKREGRDEQFF; CDR3 DNA: TGTGCCAGTAGTCCCAAGCGGGAGGGCCGCGATGAGCAGTTCTTC
D gene: NA; V gene: TRBV19; clone size: NA; J gene: TRBJ1-1; CDR3 protein: CASTSNGGGSITEAFF; CDR3 DNA: TGTGCCAGTACCTCCAACGGGGGTGGGAGCATCACTGAAGCTTTCTTT
D gene: NA; V gene: TRBV29-1; clone size: NA; J gene: TRBJ2-2; CDR3 protein: CSVQGGRSTGELFF; CDR3 DNA: TGCAGCGTTCAGGGGGGCAGAAGCACCGGGGAGCTGTTTTTT
D gene: TRBD1; V gene: TRBV29-1; clone size: NA; J gene: TRBJ1-3; CDR3 protein: CSAYQGAGNTIYF; CDR3 DNA: TGCAGCGCCTACCAGGGGGCGGGAAACACCATATATTTT
D gene: TRBD2; V gene: TRBV28; clone size: NA; J gene: TRBJ2-1; CDR3 protein: CASSFSGGSSYNEQFF; CDR3 DNA: TGTGCCAGCAGTTTTAGCGGGGGTAGCTCCTACAATGAGCAGTTCTTC
D gene: NA; V gene: TRBV5-1; clone size: once; J gene: TRBJ2-5; CDR3 protein: CASSLDQETQYF; CDR3 DNA: TGCGCCAGCAGCCTTGACCAAGAGACCCAGTACTTC
D gene: NA; V gene: TRBV5-1; clone size: NA; J gene: TRBJ2-7; CDR3 protein: CASSPSRGVVGEQYF; CDR3 DNA: TGCGCCAGCAGCCCCAGCAGGGGGGTTGTCGGCGAGCAGTACTTC
D gene: NA; V gene: TRBV27; clone size: NA; J gene: TRBJ2-6; CDR3 protein: CASSKFNDLVGGANVLTF; CDR3 DNA: TGTGCCAGCTCAAAGTTCAATGATTTAGTAGGTGGGGCCAACGTCCTGACTTTC
D gene: NA; V gene: TRBV6-5; clone size: NA; J gene: TRBJ1-6; CDR3 protein: CASSYSQGLNSPLHF; CDR3 DNA: TGTGCCAGCAGTTACTCACAGGGTCTTAATTCACCCCTCCACTTT
D gene: NA; V gene: TRBV19; clone size: few; J gene: TRBJ2-6; CDR3 protein: CASSPLLGGSGANVLTF; CDR3 DNA: TGTGCCAGTAGTCCCCTTCTAGGGGGCTCTGGGGCCAACGTCCTGACTTTC
D gene: NA; V gene: TRBV7-9; clone size: NA; J gene: TRBJ2-3; CDR3 protein: CASSLVGRGPDTQYF; CDR3 DNA: TGTGCCAGCAGCTTAGTGGGCAGGGGCCCAGATACGCAGTATTTT
D gene: TRBD1; V gene: TRBV5-1; clone size: NA; J gene: TRBJ1-3; CDR3 protein: CASSTTGDSGNTIYF; CDR3 DNA: TGCGCCAGCAGCACAACAGGGGACTCTGGAAACACCATATATTTT
D gene: NA; V gene: TRBV29-1; clone size: NA; J gene: TRBJ1-5; CDR3 protein: CSVGSNSNQPQHF; CDR3 DNA: TGCAGCGTTGGTTCCAATAGCAATCAGCCCCAGCATTTT
D gene: TRBD1; V gene: TRBV7-2; clone size: NA; J gene: TRBJ2-7; CDR3 protein: CASSPTTGALYEQYF; CDR3 DNA: TGTGCCAGCAGCCCTACGACAGGGGCCCTATACGAGCAGTACTTC
D gene: TRBD2; V gene: TRBV4-3; clone size: few; J gene: TRBJ2-2; CDR3 protein: CASSQGLAGPNTGELFF; CDR3 DNA: TGCGCCAGCAGCCAGGGCCTAGCGGGACCCAACACCGGGGAGCTGTTTTTT
D gene: NA; V gene: TRBV18; clone size: NA; J gene: TRBJ1-1; CDR3 protein: CASSPDSNTEAFF; CDR3 DNA: TGTGCCAGCTCACCCGACAGCAACACTGAAGCTTTCTTT
D gene: TRBD1; V gene: TRBV4-3; clone size: NA; J gene: TRBJ1-2; CDR3 protein: CASSQEGGGLGLYGYTF; CDR3 DNA: TGCGCCAGCAGCCAAGAGGGAGGGGGCCTAGGGCTCTATGGCTACACCTTC
D gene: NA; V gene: TRBV7-3; clone size: few; J gene: TRBJ1-1; CDR3 protein: CASSSVGGTAFF; CDR3 DNA: TGTGCCAGCAGCTCTGTCGGGGGCACGGCTTTCTTT
D gene: NA; V gene: TRBV10-3; clone size: NA; J gene: TRBJ2-4; CDR3 protein: CAISEVWGNIQYF; CDR3 DNA: TGTGCCATCAGTGAGGTGTGGGGAAACATTCAGTACTTC
D gene: TRBD1; V gene: TRBV5-6; clone size: few; J gene: TRBJ1-2; CDR3 protein: CASSSRTGLTYGYTF; CDR3 DNA: TGTGCCAGCAGCTCGCGGACAGGGCTGACCTATGGCTACACCTTC
D gene: TRBD2; V gene: TRBV4-1; clone size: few; J gene: TRBJ2-3; CDR3 protein: CASSQTRAGGVTDTQYF; CDR3 DNA: TGCGCCAGCAGCCAGACCAGAGCGGGGGGGGTCACAGATACGCAGTATTTT
D gene: NA; V gene: TRBV27; clone size: NA; J gene: TRBJ2-7; CDR3 protein: CASSFLLSPSYEQYF; CDR3 DNA: TGTGCCAGCAGTTTTCTGTTGTCGCCGTCCTACGAGCAGTACTTC
D gene: TRBD2; V gene: TRBV18; clone size: NA; J gene: TRBJ2-1; CDR3 protein: CASSLAGGLYNEQFF; CDR3 DNA: TGTGCCAGCTCACTCGCGGGGGGGCTTTACAATGAGCAGTTCTTC
D gene: NA; V gene: TRBV4-1; clone size: NA; J gene: TRBJ2-2; CDR3 protein: CASSRKGARDSNTGELFF; CDR3 DNA: TGCGCCAGCAGCCGGAAGGGGGCCCGGGACTCCAACACCGGGGAGCTGTTTTTT
D gene: TRBD1; V gene: TRBV7-7; clone size: few; J gene: TRBJ2-7; CDR3 protein: CASSRDRDSYEQYF; CDR3 DNA: TGTGCCAGCAGCCGAGACAGGGACTCCTACGAGCAGTACTTC
D gene: NA; V gene: TRBV29-1; clone size: few; J gene: TRBJ1-5; CDR3 protein: CSVGDGFNQPQHF; CDR3 DNA: TGCAGCGTTGGGGACGGCTTCAATCAGCCCCAGCATTTT
D gene: NA; V gene: TRBV6-1; clone size: NA; J gene: TRBJ1-2; CDR3 protein: CASKYGPFYGYTF; CDR3 DNA: TGTGCCAGCAAATACGGGCCCTTCTATGGCTACACCTTC
D gene: TRBD2; V gene: TRBV28; clone size: NA; J gene: TRBJ2-5; CDR3 protein: CASRNLADWRQETQYF; CDR3 DNA: TGTGCCAGCAGGAACCTAGCGGATTGGCGCCAAGAGACCCAGTACTTC
D gene: NA; V gene: TRBV6-4; clone size: NA; J gene: TRBJ2-2; CDR3 protein: CASSDAPGTGELFF; CDR3 DNA: TGTGCCAGCAGTGATGCCCCCGGAACCGGGGAGCTGTTTTTT
D gene: NA; V gene: TRBV10-3; clone size: few; J gene: TRBJ2-5; CDR3 protein: CAISKMDHKVFQETQYF; CDR3 DNA: TGTGCCATCAGTAAGATGGACCATAAAGTATTCCAAGAGACCCAGTACTTC
D gene: NA; V gene: TRBV29-1; clone size: NA; J gene: TRBJ2-7; CDR3 protein: CSVVPTEKTYEQYF; CDR3 DNA: TGCAGCGTTGTCCCGACAGAAAAAACCTACGAGCAGTACTTC
D gene: NA; V gene: TRBV7-2; clone size: NA; J gene: TRBJ2-7; CDR3 protein: CASSSTPSSYEQYF; CDR3 DNA: TGTGCCAGCAGCTCCACCCCCAGTTCCTACGAGCAGTACTTC
D gene: NA; V gene: TRBV7-9; clone size: NA; J gene: TRBJ1-1; CDR3 protein: CASSPGTTNTEAFF; CDR3 DNA: TGTGCCAGCAGCCCCGGGACCACGAACACTGAAGCTTTCTTT
D gene: NA; V gene: TRBV7-9; clone size: few; J gene: TRBJ1-3; CDR3 protein: CASSLQSSGNTIYF; CDR3 DNA: TGTGCCAGCAGCTTGCAGAGCTCTGGAAACACCATATATTTT
D gene: NA; V gene: TRBV7-9; clone size: NA; J gene: TRBJ1-1; CDR3 protein: CASSDSENTEAFF; CDR3 DNA: TGTGCCAGCAGCGACAGCGAGAACACTGAAGCTTTCTTT
D gene: NA; V gene: TRBV6-5; clone size: NA; J gene: TRBJ2-7; CDR3 protein: CASIFSLRGLYEQYF; CDR3 DNA: TGTGCCAGCATTTTTAGCTTGCGGGGGCTCTACGAGCAGTACTTC
D gene: NA; V gene: TRBV29-1; clone size: few; J gene: TRBJ2-7; CDR3 protein: CSAGSNYEQYF; CDR3 DNA: TGCAGCGCTGGGTCTAATTACGAGCAGTACTTC
D gene: NA; V gene: TRBV5-1; clone size: NA; J gene: TRBJ1-1; CDR3 protein: CASSLEQASEAFF; CDR3 DNA: TGCGCCAGCAGCTTGGAACAGGCTAGTGAAGCTTTCTTT
D gene: TRBD1; V gene: TRBV5-1; clone size: NA; J gene: TRBJ1-2; CDR3 protein: CASGTGTGADGYTF; CDR3 DNA: TGCGCCAGCGGAACCGGGACAGGGGCAGATGGCTACACCTTC
D gene: NA; V gene: TRBV7-2; clone size: few; J gene: TRBJ2-2; CDR3 protein: CASSLYIATNTGELFF; CDR3 DNA: TGTGCCAGCAGCTTATACATCGCGACCAACACCGGGGAGCTGTTTTTT
D gene: NA; V gene: TRBV7-2; clone size: NA; J gene: TRBJ2-3; CDR3 protein: CASSPRLSTDTQYF; CDR3 DNA: TGTGCCAGCAGCCCTAGGCTTAGCACAGATACGCAGTATTTT
D gene: TRBD1; V gene: TRBV4-3; clone size: NA; J gene: TRBJ2-6; CDR3 protein: CASSQGLGQGAWGANVLTF; CDR3 DNA: TGCGCCAGCAGCCAGGGTTTGGGACAGGGGGCATGGGGGGCCAACGTCCTGACTTTC
D gene: TRBD1; V gene: TRBV7-2; clone size: NA; J gene: TRBJ1-2; CDR3 protein: CASSLKTGQGFGYTF; CDR3 DNA: TGTGCCAGCAGCTTAAAAACCGGACAGGGTTTTGGCTACACCTTC
D gene: NA; V gene: TRBV18; clone size: NA; J gene: TRBJ1-5; CDR3 protein: CASSPQDYSNQPQHF; CDR3 DNA: TGTGCCAGCTCACCACAAGATTATAGCAATCAGCCCCAGCATTTT
D gene: TRBD1; V gene: TRBV4-3; clone size: NA; J gene: TRBJ1-2; CDR3 protein: CASSVHRGRTLNYGYTF; CDR3 DNA: TGCGCCAGCAGCGTACACAGGGGGCGCACTCTGAACTATGGCTACACCTTC
D gene: TRBD2; V gene: TRBV23-1; clone size: few; J gene: TRBJ2-7; CDR3 protein: CARGRLGTSGRSYF; CDR3 DNA: TGCGCCAGGGGGCGCCTCGGGACTAGCGGGAGATCGTACTTC
D gene: NA; V gene: TRBV10-3; clone size: NA; J gene: TRBJ1-1; CDR3 protein: CAISKGSPLDTEAFF; CDR3 DNA: TGTGCCATCAGTAAGGGGTCACCCCTGGACACTGAAGCTTTCTTT
D gene: TRBD1; V gene: TRBV5-1; clone size: few; J gene: TRBJ2-2; CDR3 protein: CASSFGGTGGTGELFF; CDR3 DNA: TGCGCCAGCAGCTTCGGAGGGACAGGGGGTACCGGGGAGCTGTTTTTT